This section outlines one TCR beta chain sequence together with its context. Its target is not known. This CDR3 is built from 16 residues. From germline, CDR1 is LNHDA and CDR2 SQIVND (reference sequence). V lost 9 bases and J 1 base, leaving 21 bases between the germline ends. This entry belongs to a study of PD-1 blockade in classical Hodgkin lymphoma. Study results and limitations: Before treatment, TCR diversity in newly diagnosed patients was reportedly lower than in healthy donors.

Time point given: newly diagnosed, previously untreated cHL patient sample. Method: immunoSEQ multiplex PCR; TCRdb's copy keeps in-frame clones and lacks some. The sample carries roughly 32,000 clones, around 94% recorded once. The sample consisted of peripheral blood mononuclear cells (PBMCs). This chain joins TRBV19 and TRBJ1-2, with D unresolved. The TCR sequence derives from a human donor with classical Hodgkin lymphoma. The CDR3 reads CASLPLAQAINYGYTF. In DNA, the CDR3 is TGTGCCAGCTTACCTCTGGCCCAGGCGATTAACTATGGCTACACCTTC.